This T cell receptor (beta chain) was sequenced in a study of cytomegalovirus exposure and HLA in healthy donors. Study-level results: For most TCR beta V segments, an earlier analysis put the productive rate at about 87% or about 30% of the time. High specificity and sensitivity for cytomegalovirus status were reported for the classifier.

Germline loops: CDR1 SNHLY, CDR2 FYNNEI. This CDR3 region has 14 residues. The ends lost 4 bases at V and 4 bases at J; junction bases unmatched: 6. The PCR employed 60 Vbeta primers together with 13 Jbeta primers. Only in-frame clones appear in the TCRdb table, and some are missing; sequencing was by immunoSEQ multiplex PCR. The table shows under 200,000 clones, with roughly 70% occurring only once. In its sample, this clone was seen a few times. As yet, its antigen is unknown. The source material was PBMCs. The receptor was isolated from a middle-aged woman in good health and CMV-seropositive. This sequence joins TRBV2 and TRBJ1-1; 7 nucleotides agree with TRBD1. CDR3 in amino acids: CASSGQGESTEAFF. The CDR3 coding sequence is TGTGCCAGCAGTGGCCAGGGGGAGAGCACTGAAGCTTTCTTT.